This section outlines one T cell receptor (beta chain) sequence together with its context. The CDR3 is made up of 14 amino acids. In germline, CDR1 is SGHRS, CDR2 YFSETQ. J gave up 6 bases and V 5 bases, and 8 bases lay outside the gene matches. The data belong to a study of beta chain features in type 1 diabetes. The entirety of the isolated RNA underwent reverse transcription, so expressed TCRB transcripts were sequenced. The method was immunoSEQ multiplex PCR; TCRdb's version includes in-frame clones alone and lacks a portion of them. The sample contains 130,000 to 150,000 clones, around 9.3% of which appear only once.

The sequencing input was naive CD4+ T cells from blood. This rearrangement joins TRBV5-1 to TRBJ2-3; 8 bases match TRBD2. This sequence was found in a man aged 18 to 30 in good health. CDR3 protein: CASSLGLGADTQYF. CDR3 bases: TGCGCCAGCAGTCTGGGACTAGGGGCCGATACGCAGTATTTT. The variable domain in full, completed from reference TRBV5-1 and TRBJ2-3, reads KAGVTQTPRYLIKTRGQQVTLSCSPISGHRSVSWYQQTPGQGLQFLFEYFSETQRNKGNFPGRFSGRQFSNSRSEMNVSTLELGDSALYLCASSLGLGADTQYFGPGTRLTVL.